This T cell receptor beta chain was profiled in a study of shared clonotypes between healthy human individuals (dated by TCRdb to 2019 to 2021). General notes on the study: The cohort included a few men and a couple of women between 18 and 49 years of age. For each donor, CD4 naive and CD4 memory were each given three plates, CD8 naive was given two plates, and CD8 memory was given one plate. Different laboratories and diverse techniques were used to prepare libraries and sequence TCR repertoires, to increase sequencing depth and limit assay-specific biases. To estimate repertoire size and how much clonotypes are shared between individuals, the study performed deep sequencing of blood TCR repertoires from roughly five healthy adults. Each donor's leukapheresis produced roughly between roughly 0.9 and 8.9 billion PBMCs. General findings and caveats noted by the study authors: Only blood was sampled, and tissue TCR repertoires likely differ from those in blood. Naive subsets generally had larger estimated clonotype richness than memory subsets. Pairwise subsampling led to the expectation that sequencing depth would affect the degree of clonotype sharing among donors. The small number of donors limited the genetic and exposure-history diversity represented. Sharing across several donors was observed for about 4.8% of naive CD4, 3% to 3.5% of naive CD8, over 2% of memory CD4, and less than 0.45% of memory CD8 clonotypes. Compared with non-shared clonotypes, clonotypes shared by all four sorted-subset donors had higher generation probabilities. Rarefaction of sorted-subset datasets indicated incomplete sequencing despite the large sequencing depth.

Using the deep immunoSEQ assay, multiplex PCR amplified TCR CDR3 regions from genomic DNA. Extracted genomic DNA from each cell subset was distributed evenly across all wells of several immunoSEQ 96-well plates, and each plate was treated as a replicate. For sorted subsets, 200 to 250 ng of genomic DNA, equivalent to tens of thousands of T cell genomes, went into each replicate PCR. The purified libraries were quantified using a Qubit 3.0 fluorometer, sized with a Bioanalyzer 2100, and then quantified again using the KAPA Library Quantification kit. Every immunoSEQ 96-well plate was sequenced on a separate single-read 150-cycle Illumina NextSeq 550 flow cell. Concerning the study's data processing: Because only junctional sequences without quality scores were contained in the immunoSEQ output, filtering matching that applied to full-length reads could not be performed. To assign V/J genes and CDR3, sequences were annotated against IMGT germline references using PyIR, a Python wrapper for IgBLAST v1.9. Any read was removed if the V/J assignment was weak (E-value above 1e-6), the CDR3 was missing, or the read contained stop codons, out-of-frame junctions, or ambiguous translated residues. V3J clonotypes were defined as sequences sharing an identical inferred V gene, J gene, and CDR3 amino acid sequence. The percentage overlap between two repertoires was calculated by dividing the number of shared unique clonotypes by the size of the smaller repertoire. Repertoire richness was assessed with RTK rarefaction, the Chao1 estimator, and Recon v2.1 estimates of unobserved clonotypes. For all TCRbeta clonotypes obtained by the gDNA method from four donors, generation probabilities were computed with OLGA. Imported from immuneACCESS, the table was reduced by TCRdb to in-frame sequences with V and J called. These copies leave out some clones; in studies compared against another copy, an unresolved V gene accounts for under half, and the cause of the remainder is not known. V and J calls plus clone size are reproduced from that table; the DNA served to infer D and trimming. This sample has over 1.5 million clones in its table, and 98% of those were observed once. The ten biggest clones cover about 0.45% of the sample.

Points on this clone: Its recognized antigen is unknown. No clone much larger than this one lies a single base away; base qualities are absent. At the DNA level, this CDR3 is encoded by other sequences in the same sample as well.

The CDR1 and CDR2 encoded by the germline V gene (reference sequence) are GTSNPN and SVGIG. V is cut back by 3 bases and J by 4 bases, with 3 bases in the junction unmatched. Including the terminal cysteine and phenylalanine, the CDR3 comprises 13 residues. Only CDR3 DNA remains: 39 bases, in frame from the first base. The donors were healthy, HIV-negative adults who had no recently reported acute infections or vaccinations. All donors were Caucasian adults living in Nashville, Tennessee, USA. CD4+ T cells were enriched through magnetic negative selection, after which naive cells were positively selected on CD45RA and the remaining negative fraction served as the memory subset. Blood was collected by leukapheresis, and PBMCs were isolated by Ficoll-Histopaque density gradient centrifugation and then cryopreserved in liquid nitrogen vapor phase. Analytical flow cytometry was used to check the purity and quantity of every magnetically sorted T cell population. Each sorted fraction had its genomic DNA isolated and then quantified by UV absorbance on a Nanodrop 2000c.

The chain uses TRBV30 and TRBJ1-5; the junction holds 7 bases that match TRBD1. The receptor comes from a young man in good health. The specimen was naive CD4+ T cells sorted from blood. According to the study, the label for this sample's cell subset or site signals: CD45RA+ positively selected. CDR3 region: CAWSLQGNQPQHF. The nucleotide sequence is TGTGCCTGGAGCCTACAGGGGAATCAGCCCCAGCATTTT.